The clone carrying this T cell receptor beta chain was recorded at least ten times. The data stem from a study of CD8 T cells in ankylosing spondylitis. J was trimmed by 4 bases and V by 2 bases; bases with no gene match: 8. The CDR3 totals 17 residues. Germline loops: CDR1 SQVTM, CDR2 ANQGSEA. Each CDR3 protein gets one entry after TCRdb re-called the 5' RACE reads with MiXCR. The repertoire holds 85,000 to 100,000 distinct CDR3 sequences, about 9% seen once, with 4% to 5.5% in the top ten. The sequenced sample was blood, either unsorted or a sorted T cell fraction (not recorded which). The clonotype was recovered from a male donor with ankylosing spondylitis or in good health (not recorded which). The chain couples TRBV29-1 to TRBJ2-2, with TRBD2 matching 12 bases. The DNA for the CDR3 is TGCAGCGTTGAAATCACTAGCGGGGGGCCTCCCACCGGGGAGCTGTTTTTT. It translates to CSVEITSGGPPTGELFF.